The clone carrying this T cell receptor beta chain has just a few counts. The data originate from a study of blood T cells in healthy people across ages. It was with a sample-barcoded 5' primer and a J-beta primer mix that a second PCR of roughly 7 to 12 cycles was run. Carrying 12 random nucleotides, a template-switch adaptor labeled each individual cDNA molecule. TCRdb reprocessed the 5' RACE reads with MiXCR, giving one entry per CDR3 protein. The table includes roughly 900,000 distinct CDR3 sequences, about 48% detected once. CDR3 size: 11 residues. Trimming cost V 5 bases and J 6 bases, with 7 bases left between them.

The rearrangement joins TRBV12-3 or TRBV12-4 to TRBJ1-1; D is ambiguous. Specimen: blood. The origin of this receptor is a man aged 25 to 45 in good health. The CDR3 sequence: CASSQRAEAFF. Written as DNA, the CDR3 is TGTGCCAGCAGTCAGAGGGCTGAAGCTTTCTTT.